These T cell receptor beta chains were read from a single sample in a study of T cell responses to AZD1222 COVID-19 vaccine. Sequenced by immunoSEQ multiplex PCR; TCRdb stores in-frame clones only, minus some. The sample holds approximately 70,000 clones, about 78% seen once. This specimen consisted of peripheral blood, obtained 28 days after the second AZD1222 dose. These receptor sequences come from an adult who received the AZD1222 COVID-19 vaccine. CDR3s include the opening cysteine and the closing phenylalanine or tryptophan. Rows give clone size only sometimes, using once, few, many, or a class for an expanded clone.

abundance	v_gene	j_gene	CDR3aa
NA	TRBV28	TRBJ2-7	CASSFTFVYEQYF
NA	TRBV28	TRBJ2-7	CASSTYLQGNEQYF
once	TRBV6-5	TRBJ2-2	CASTQQGTGGELFF
NA	TRBV29-1	TRBJ2-1	CSAGLAGAASYNEQFF
NA	TRBV5-1	TRBJ2-7	CASSLKGDWATGEQYF
NA	TRBV5-4	TRBJ2-7	CASRASGQSSYEQYF
NA	TRBV5-1	TRBJ2-7	CASSPSGRDEQYF
few	TRBV6-5	TRBJ1-4	CASVDATNEKLFF
NA	TRBV2	TRBJ2-1	CASKLNFDGPEQFF
once	TRBV7-9	TRBJ1-2	CASSPGRGGDYGYTF
NA	TRBV5-1	TRBJ2-1	CASSLDTFGTSGSVGEQFF
NA	TRBV15	TRBJ2-3	CATSKGGIPTDTQYF
NA	TRBV12-3/TRBV12-4	TRBJ1-3	CASKQTSGNTIYF
once	TRBV18	TRBJ2-5	CASSPAGQGLGETQYF
NA	TRBV24-1	TRBJ1-1	CATSDGQGEWTEAFF
NA	TRBV5-8	TRBJ1-4	CASSLVWGSNEKLFF
NA	TRBV7-3	TRBJ2-3	CASSPGGGTDTQYF
NA	TRBV4-3	TRBJ2-1	CASSQSLPGLAEYNEQFF
NA	TRBV7-2	TRBJ2-1	CASSLYSGRGDNEQFF
NA	TRBV28	TRBJ2-3	CASSLLPIATDTQYF
once	TRBV2	TRBJ2-5	CASSGDFQETQYF
NA	TRBV3-1/TRBV3-2	TRBJ2-1	CASSQDADGWINEQFF
NA	TRBV4-1	TRBJ2-1	CASSQGAGGGESSYNEQFF
few	TRBV21-1	TRBJ1-4	CASWQQINEKLFF
NA	TRBV10-3	TRBJ2-3	CAIRRLAPTDTQYF
once	TRBV5-1	TRBJ2-5	CASSPEGDILETQYF
NA	TRBV3-1/TRBV3-2	TRBJ2-1	CASSQAAMRILGSYNEQFF
once	TRBV24-1	TRBJ2-2	CATSDGEGYRTGELFF
NA	TRBV15	TRBJ2-3	CATSGTSDTQYF
NA	TRBV5-3	TRBJ2-2	CARSLGLAGGGTGELFF
NA	TRBV30	TRBJ2-1	CAWKGLAHSYNEQFF
few	TRBV3-1/TRBV3-2	TRBJ1-1	CASSQDQGPITEAFF
NA	TRBV29-1	TRBJ2-7	CSANYMRTSGYEQYF
once	TRBV5-4	TRBJ2-5	CASSRWERETQYF
NA	TRBV28	TRBJ2-1	CASSLDEEQSYNEQFF
few	TRBV7-8	TRBJ2-1	CASSLGRVISGTSGRNEQFF
NA	TRBV19	TRBJ1-3	CATRPGGNTIYF
once	TRBV30	TRBJ1-5	CAWSVSEDQPQHF
NA	TRBV6-2/TRBV6-3	TRBJ1-1	CASSLNRMNTEAFF
NA	TRBV30	TRBJ1-2	CAWTRVGGYTF
NA	TRBV30	TRBJ1-5	CAWSVSQGQPQHF
once	TRBV5-5	TRBJ2-2	CASSVRDTNTGELFF
few	TRBV28	TRBJ2-1	CASSLFAGVGDNEQFF
NA	TRBV7-2	TRBJ2-1	CASSIGVNEQFF